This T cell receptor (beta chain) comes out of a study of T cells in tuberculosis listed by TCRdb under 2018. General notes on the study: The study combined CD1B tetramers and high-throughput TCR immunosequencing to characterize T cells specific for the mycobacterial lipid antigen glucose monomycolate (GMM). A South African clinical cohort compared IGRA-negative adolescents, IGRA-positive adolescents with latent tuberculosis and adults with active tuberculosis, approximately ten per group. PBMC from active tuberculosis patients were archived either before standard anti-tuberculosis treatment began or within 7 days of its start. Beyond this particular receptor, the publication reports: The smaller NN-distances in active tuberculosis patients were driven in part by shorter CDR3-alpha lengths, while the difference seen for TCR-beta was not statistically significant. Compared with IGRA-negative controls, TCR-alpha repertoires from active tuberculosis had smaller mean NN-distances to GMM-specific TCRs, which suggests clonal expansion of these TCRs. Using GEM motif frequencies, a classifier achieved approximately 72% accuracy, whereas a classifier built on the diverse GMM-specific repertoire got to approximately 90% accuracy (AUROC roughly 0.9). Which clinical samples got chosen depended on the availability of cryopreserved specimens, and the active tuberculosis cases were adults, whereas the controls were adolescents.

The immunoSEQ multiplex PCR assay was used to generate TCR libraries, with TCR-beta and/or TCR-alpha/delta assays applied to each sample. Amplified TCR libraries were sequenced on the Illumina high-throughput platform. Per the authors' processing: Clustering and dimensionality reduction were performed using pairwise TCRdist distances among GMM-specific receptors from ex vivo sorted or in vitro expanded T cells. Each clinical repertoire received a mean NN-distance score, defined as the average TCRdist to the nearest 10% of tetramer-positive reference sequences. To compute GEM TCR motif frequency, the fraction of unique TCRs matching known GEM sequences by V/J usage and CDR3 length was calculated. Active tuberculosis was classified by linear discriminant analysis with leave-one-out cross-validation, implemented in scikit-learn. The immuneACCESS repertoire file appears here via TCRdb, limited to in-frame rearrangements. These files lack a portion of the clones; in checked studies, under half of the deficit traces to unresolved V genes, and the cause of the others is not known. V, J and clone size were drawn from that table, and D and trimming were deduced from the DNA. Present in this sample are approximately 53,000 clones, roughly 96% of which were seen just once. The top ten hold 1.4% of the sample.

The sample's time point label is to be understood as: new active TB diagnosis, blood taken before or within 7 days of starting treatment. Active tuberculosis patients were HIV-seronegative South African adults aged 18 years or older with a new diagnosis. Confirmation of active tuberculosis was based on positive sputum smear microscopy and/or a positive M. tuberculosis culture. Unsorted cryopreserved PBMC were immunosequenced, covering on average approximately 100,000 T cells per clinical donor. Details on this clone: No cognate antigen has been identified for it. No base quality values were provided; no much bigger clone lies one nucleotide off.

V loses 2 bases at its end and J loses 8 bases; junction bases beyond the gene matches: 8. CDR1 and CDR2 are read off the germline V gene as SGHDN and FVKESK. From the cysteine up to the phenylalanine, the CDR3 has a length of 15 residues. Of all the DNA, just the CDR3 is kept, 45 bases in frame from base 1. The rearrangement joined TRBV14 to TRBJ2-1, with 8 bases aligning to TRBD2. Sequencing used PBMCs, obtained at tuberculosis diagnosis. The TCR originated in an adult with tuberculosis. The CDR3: CASSQPGGPWDEQFF. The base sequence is TGTGCCAGCAGCCAACCGGGAGGGCCGTGGGATGAGCAGTTCTTC.